This TCR beta chain came from a study of T cell changes during pregnancy in multiple sclerosis (dated by TCRdb to the late 2010s). For the wider study: The study examined how the T cell repertoire changed over the course of pregnancy in women with multiple sclerosis.

With respect to this clone: The target of this receptor is not known. One base away there is no much larger clone; base qualities are not given.

To prepare the library, the immunoSEQ multiplex PCR assay was applied. TCRdb stores this immuneACCESS table with in-frame sequences only. Part of the clones is absent; in the studies checked, under half of the shortfall reflects unresolved V genes, and no reason is known for the rest. In all, the sample holds 90,000 to 120,000 clones, and 91% of those were seen once. About 3% of the sample is in the top ten clones. The CDR3 has 14 amino acids, counting the end cysteine and phenylalanine. Only the CDR3 part of the read is kept: 42 bases, read in frame from the first base. The germline ends are 11 bases apart after V is trimmed by 4 bases and J by 1 base. CDR1 and CDR2 are drawn from the germline V gene: SGHRS, YFSETQ.

Sequencing used peripheral blood, obtained after pregnancy. The sequence was collected from a female donor with multiple sclerosis, enrolled in a pregnancy study. In this chain, TRBV5-1 is recombined with TRBJ1-1, with TRBD1 perhaps the D gene, on 6 matching bases. The CDR3 in this case is CASSLLDRNTEAFF. At the DNA level, the sequence is TGCGCCAGCAGCCTCCTGGACAGGAACACTGAAGCTTTCTTT.